Each of the 5 T cell receptor beta chains below was sequenced from the same sample in a study of T-cell memory formation after mild COVID-19. Via MiXCR, TCRdb re-called the 5' RACE reads, giving one row per CDR3 protein. The table lists fewer than 400,000 distinct CDR3 sequences, about an eighth of them singletons, with about a fifth in the top ten. Sequencing was carried out using PBMCs or a T cell subset sorted from them (not recorded which). These receptors all come from a man younger than 35 who had mild COVID-19 (a few samples of this study predate the infection). Cell type and time point are not known.

J is TRBJ2-5 and V is TRBV7-2, with TRBD2 identical over 9 bases. CDR1 and CDR2 from the germline V gene are SGHTA and FQGNSA. This CDR3 comprises 17 residues. V gave up 4 bases and J gave up 0 bases; unmatched junction bases: 9. DNA for the CDR3: TGTGCCAGCAGCTCCGGTCTGGCTAGCGGGAACCAAGAGACCCAGTACTTC. Translation gives CASSSGLASGNQETQYF.

The gene calls are TRBV6-5 and TRBJ1-1; D is unclear. V lost 2 bases, J lost 0 bases, and 10 bases lay in between. The CDR3 loop spans 15 amino acids. CDR1 MNHEY and CDR2 SVGAGI come from the germline V gene. CDR3 in DNA: TGTGCCAGCAGTTACGGAGGGAACATGAACACTGAAGCTTTCTTT. Translating gives CASSYGGNMNTEAFF.

This clonotype was found a few times. This chain links TRBV11-2 with TRBJ2-3, with D uncertain. Germline V gene lookup returns CDR1 SGHAT and CDR2 FQNNGV. The CDR3 length is 15 residues. Between the trimmed V and J ends, which lost 5 bases and 6 bases, there was a span of 18 bases. For the CDR3, the DNA is TGTGCCAGCAGCCCCTATCTCCACACACGGGATACGCAGTATTTT. Translating gives CASSPYLHTRDTQYF.

As for this clonotype: This may come from a read error, since a much larger clone is one base off. J is TRBJ1-1 and V is TRBV20-1; no reliable D call. Germline assignment: CDR1 DFQATT and CDR2 SNEGSKA (reference sequence). The germline V and J ends were trimmed by 3 bases and 0 bases, with 5 bases remaining between them. The CDR3 has 12 amino acids. In nucleotides, the CDR3 is TGCAGTGCTAGGCGGATGAACACTGAAGCTTTCTTT. It specifies CSARRMNTEAFF.

The rearrangement uses TRBV3-1 and TRBJ2-3; 7 bases are shared with TRBD1. J was trimmed by 6 bases and V by 0 bases; bases with no gene match: 21. The CDR3 has 20 residues. Germline V gives CDR1 LGHDT, CDR2 YNNKEL (reference sequence). The CDR3 bases are TGTGCCAGCAGCCAAGAGTACAGGGGCGGACTGAGCGAACCCGGGGATACGCAGTATTTT. Protein product: CASSQEYRGGLSEPGDTQYF.